This TCR beta chain is from a study of low-dose radiotherapy and immunotherapy resistance in tumors. Regarding time point: before trial treatment. cDNA synthesis used a TRAV/TRBV-specific primer set for both chains. Amplification of TCRs used a constant-region primer and V-primer adapter for roughly 20 PCR cycles. Each CDR3 protein is one row after TCRdb ran MiXCR on the reads. Among approximately 70,000 distinct CDR3 sequences, approximately 31% were seen once, and the ten largest hold 11%. This CDR3 has 15 amino acids. Germline CDR1 SGHRS, CDR2 YFSETQ. With 0 bases clipped from V and 3 bases from J, the junction kept 3 bases outside the gene matches. This clonotype showed up many times.

The material was PBMCs, obtained before treatment. The source of this sequence is a female donor with ovarian cancer. The V and J genes are TRBV5-1 and TRBJ2-5; 9 nucleotides match TRBD2. The CDR3 loop is CASSLDIAGEETQYF. The CDR3 DNA reads TGCGCCAGCAGCTTGGATATAGCGGGGGAAGAGACCCAGTACTTC.